Here is one T cell receptor beta chain with its context. Researchers amplified the TCR beta CDR3 regions from RNA transcripts. TCR CDR3 underwent first-round RT-PCR with the HTBI primer set. TCRdb re-derived calls from the multiplex PCR reads in MiXCR, one entry per CDR3 protein. The sample includes roughly 380,000 distinct CDR3 sequences, roughly 14% of them seen just once. The germline gives CDR1 DFQATT, CDR2 SNEGSKA (reference sequence). The V end lost 0 bases, the J end lost 8 bases, and 16 bases lay between the germline ends. This CDR3 contains 15 residues. Researchers defined stable Graves' hyperthyroidism as no ophthalmopathy progression within 18 months. Patients aged 18 to 65 had newly diagnosed hyperthyroidism lasting under 2 months. A patient was excluded if there was uncontrolled infection, other autoimmune disease, pregnancy or lactation. Approximately 10 ml of fresh peripheral blood supplied the PBMCs.

These data belong to a study of T cells in Graves' hyperthyroidism and ophthalmopathy. The sequenced sample was blood. The chain uses TRBV20-1 and TRBJ1-4; a weak D match, TRBD1 (5 bases). The clonotype comes from a woman aged 55-69 years with Graves' hyperthyroidism. DNA for the CDR3: TGCAGTGCTAGAGATCTTTTACAGGCGGAGGAAAAACTGTTTTTT. It codes for CSARDLLQAEEKLFF.